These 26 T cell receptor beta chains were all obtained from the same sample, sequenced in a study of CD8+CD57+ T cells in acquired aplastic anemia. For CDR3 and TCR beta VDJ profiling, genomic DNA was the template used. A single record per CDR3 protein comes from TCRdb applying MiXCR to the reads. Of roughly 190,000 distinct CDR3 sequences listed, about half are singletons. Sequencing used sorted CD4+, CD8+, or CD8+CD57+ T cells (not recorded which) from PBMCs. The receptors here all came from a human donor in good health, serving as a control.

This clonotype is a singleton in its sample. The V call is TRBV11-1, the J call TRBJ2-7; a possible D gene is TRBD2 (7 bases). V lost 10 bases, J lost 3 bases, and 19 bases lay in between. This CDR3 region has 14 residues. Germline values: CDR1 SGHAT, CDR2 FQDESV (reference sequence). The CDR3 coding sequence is TGTGCCACCAAAGATGGGGGGGCCGGCTACGAGCAGTACTTC. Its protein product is CATKDGGAGYEQYF.

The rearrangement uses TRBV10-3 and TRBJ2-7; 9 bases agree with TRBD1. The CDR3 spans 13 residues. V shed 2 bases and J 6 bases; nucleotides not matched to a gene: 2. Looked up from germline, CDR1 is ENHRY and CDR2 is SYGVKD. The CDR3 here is CAISEDRGFEQYF. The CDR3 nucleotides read TGTGCCATCAGTGAGGACAGGGGGTTCGAGCAGTACTTC.

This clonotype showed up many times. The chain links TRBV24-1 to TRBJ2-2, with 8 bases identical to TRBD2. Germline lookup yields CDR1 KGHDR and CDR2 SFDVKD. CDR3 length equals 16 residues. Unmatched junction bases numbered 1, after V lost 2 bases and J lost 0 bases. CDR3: CATSDSGGSNTGELFF. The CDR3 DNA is TGTGCCACCAGTGATTCGGGGGGGTCGAACACCGGGGAGCTGTTTTTT.

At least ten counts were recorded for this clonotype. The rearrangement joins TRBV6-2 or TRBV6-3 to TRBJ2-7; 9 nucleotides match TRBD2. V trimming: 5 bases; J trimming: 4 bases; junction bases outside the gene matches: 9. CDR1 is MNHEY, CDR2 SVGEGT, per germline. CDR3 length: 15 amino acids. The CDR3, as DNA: TGTGCCAGCAGTGGGCCTGGGCTAGCGGGGTACGAGCAGTACTTC. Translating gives CASSGPGLAGYEQYF.

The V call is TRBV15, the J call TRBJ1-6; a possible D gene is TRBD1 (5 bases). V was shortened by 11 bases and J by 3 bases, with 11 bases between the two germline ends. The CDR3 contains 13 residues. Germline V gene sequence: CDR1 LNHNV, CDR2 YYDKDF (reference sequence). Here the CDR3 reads CASSGGYNSPLHF. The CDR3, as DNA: TGTGCCTCTTCGGGGGGCTATAATTCACCCCTCCACTTT.

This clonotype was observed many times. CDR3 coding DNA: TGTGCCAGCAGGTCCACAACGAACACTGAAGCTTTCTTT. Its protein product is CASRSTTNTEAFF. The V call is TRBV12-3 or TRBV12-4, the J call TRBJ1-1; D remains ambiguous. The germline V and J ends were trimmed by 6 bases and 1 base, with 9 bases remaining between them. This CDR3 is 13 amino acids long.

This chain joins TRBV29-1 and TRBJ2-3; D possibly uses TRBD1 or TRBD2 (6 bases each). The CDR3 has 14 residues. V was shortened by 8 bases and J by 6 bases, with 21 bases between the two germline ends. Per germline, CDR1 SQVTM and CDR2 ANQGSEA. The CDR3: CSLRGGRSGDTQYF. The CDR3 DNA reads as TGCAGCCTCAGGGGCGGCCGGAGCGGGGATACGCAGTATTTT.

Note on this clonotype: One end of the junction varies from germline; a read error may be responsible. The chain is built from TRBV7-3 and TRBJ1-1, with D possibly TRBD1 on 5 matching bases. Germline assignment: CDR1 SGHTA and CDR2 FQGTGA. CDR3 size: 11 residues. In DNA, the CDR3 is TGCGCCAGCAGCTTGGAGGCAGGGGCTTTCTTT. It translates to CASSLEAGAFF.

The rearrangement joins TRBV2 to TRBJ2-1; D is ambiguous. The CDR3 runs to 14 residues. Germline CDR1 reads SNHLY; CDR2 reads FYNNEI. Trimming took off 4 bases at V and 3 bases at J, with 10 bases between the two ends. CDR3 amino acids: CASSVGQGYNEQFF. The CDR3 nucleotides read TGTGCCAGCAGTGTCGGCCAAGGCTACAATGAGCAGTTCTTC.

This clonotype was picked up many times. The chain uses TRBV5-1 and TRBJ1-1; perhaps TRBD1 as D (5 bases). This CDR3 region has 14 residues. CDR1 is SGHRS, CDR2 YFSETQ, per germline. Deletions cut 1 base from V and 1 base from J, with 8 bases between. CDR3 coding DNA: TGCGCCAGCAGCTTGTTCGGACAGAACACTGAAGCTTTCTTT. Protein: CASSLFGQNTEAFF.

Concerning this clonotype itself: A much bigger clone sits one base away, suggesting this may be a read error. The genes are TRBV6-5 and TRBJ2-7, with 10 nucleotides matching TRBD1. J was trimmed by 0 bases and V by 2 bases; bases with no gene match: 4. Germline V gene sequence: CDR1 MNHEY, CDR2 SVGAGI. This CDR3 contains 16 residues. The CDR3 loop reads CASSYGGTGVSYEQYF. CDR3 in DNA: TGTGCCAGCAGTTACGGCGGGACAGGGGTCTCCTACGAGCAGTACTTC.

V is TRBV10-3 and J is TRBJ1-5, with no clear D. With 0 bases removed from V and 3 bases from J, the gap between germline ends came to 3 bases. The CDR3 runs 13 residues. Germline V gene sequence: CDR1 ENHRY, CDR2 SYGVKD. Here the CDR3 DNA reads TGTGCCATCAGTGAGTCGTTCAATCAGCCCCAGCATTTT. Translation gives CAISESFNQPQHF.

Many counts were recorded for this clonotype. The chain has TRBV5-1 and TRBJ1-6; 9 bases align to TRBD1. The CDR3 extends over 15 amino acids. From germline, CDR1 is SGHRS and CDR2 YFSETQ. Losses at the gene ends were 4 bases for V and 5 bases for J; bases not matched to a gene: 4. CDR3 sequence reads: CASSLQGANNSPLHF. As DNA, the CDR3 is TGCGCCAGCAGCCTACAGGGGGCCAATAATTCACCCCTCCACTTT.

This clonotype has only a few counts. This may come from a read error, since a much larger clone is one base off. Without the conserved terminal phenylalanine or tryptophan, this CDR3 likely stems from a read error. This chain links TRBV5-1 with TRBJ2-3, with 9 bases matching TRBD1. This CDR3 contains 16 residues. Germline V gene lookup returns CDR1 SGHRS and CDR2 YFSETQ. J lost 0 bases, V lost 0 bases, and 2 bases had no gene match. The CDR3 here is CASSLEGTGSTDTQYL. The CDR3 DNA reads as TGCGCCAGCAGCTTGGAGGGGACAGGGAGCACAGATACGCAGTATCTT.

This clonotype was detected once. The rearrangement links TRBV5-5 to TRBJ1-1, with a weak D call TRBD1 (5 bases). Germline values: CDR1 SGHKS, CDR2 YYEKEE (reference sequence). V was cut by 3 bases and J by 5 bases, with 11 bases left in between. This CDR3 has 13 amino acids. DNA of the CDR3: TGTGCCAGCAGCTCATTGGACACTACTGAAGCTTTCTTT. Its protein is CASSSLDTTEAFF.

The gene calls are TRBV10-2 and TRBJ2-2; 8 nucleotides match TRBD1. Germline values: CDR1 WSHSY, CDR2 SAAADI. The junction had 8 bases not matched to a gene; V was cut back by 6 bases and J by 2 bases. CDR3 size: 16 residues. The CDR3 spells CASSRRTGSNTGELFF. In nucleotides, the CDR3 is TGCGCCAGCAGCCGTAGGACAGGGAGTAACACCGGGGAGCTGTTTTTT.

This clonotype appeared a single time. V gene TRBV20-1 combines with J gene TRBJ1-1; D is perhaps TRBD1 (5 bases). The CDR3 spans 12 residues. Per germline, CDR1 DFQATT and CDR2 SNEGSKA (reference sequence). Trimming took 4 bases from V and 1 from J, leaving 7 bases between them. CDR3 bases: TGCAGTGCTACCCAGGGGAACACTGAAGCTTTCTTT. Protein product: CSATQGNTEAFF.

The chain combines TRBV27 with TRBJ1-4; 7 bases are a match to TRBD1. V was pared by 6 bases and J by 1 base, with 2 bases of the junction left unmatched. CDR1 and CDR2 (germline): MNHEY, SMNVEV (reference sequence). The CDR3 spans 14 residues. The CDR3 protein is CASRRTGTNEKLFF. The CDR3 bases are TGTGCCAGCAGACGGACAGGAACTAATGAAAAACTGTTTTTT.

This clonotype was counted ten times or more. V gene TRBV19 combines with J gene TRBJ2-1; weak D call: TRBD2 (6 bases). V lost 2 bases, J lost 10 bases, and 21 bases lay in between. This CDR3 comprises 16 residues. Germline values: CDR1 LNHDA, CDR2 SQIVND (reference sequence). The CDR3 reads CASSIMGLAPYGEQFF. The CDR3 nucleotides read TGTGCCAGTAGTATAATGGGCCTAGCGCCCTACGGGGAGCAGTTCTTC.

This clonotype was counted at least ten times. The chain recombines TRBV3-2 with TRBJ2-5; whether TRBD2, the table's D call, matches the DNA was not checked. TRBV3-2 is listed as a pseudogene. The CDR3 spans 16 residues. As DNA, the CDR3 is TGTGCCAGCAGCCAAGGGGAGCGGGGGGCTGGAGAGACCCAGTACTTC. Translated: CASSQGERGAGETQYF.

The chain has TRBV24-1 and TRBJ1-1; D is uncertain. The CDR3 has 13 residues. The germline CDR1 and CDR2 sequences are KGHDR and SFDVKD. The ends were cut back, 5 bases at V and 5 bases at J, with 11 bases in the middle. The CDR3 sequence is CATSAPGGTEAFF. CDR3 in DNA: TGTGCCACCAGTGCCCCGGGAGGTACTGAAGCTTTCTTT.

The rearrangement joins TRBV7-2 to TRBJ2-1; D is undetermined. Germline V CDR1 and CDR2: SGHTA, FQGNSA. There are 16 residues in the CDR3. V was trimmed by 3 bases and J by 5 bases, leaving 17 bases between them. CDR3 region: CASSFEGRLRDNEQFF. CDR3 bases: TGTGCCAGCAGCTTTGAAGGGCGGCTTCGGGACAATGAGCAGTTCTTC.

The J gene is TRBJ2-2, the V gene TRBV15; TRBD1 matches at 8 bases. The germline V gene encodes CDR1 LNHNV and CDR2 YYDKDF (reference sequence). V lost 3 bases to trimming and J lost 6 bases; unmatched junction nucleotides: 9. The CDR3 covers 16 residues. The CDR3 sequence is CATSRDQGARAGELFF. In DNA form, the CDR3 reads TGTGCCACCAGCAGGGATCAGGGGGCTAGGGCCGGGGAGCTGTTTTTT.

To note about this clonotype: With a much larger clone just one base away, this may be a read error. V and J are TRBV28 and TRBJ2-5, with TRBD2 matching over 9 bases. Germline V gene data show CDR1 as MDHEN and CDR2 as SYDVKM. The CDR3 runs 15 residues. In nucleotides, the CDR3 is TGTGCCAGCGGTTTATTTGCGGGGGGGCGGAAGACCCAGTACTTC. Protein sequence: CASGLFAGGRKTQYF.

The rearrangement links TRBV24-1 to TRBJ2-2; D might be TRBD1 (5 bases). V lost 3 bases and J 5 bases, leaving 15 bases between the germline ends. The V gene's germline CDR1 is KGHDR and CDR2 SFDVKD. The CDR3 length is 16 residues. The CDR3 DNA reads TGTGCCACCAGTGATAGTCAACAAGGGGAAACCGGGGAGCTGTTTTTT. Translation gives CATSDSQQGETGELFF.

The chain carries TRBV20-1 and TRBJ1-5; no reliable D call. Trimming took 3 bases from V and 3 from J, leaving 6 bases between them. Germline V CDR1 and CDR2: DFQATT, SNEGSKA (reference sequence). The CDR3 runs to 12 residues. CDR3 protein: CSARIHNQPQHF. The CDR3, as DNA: TGCAGTGCTAGGATACACAATCAGCCCCAGCATTTT.